The 8 T cell receptor beta chains in this list originate from one sample, sequenced in a study of shared clonotypes between healthy human individuals. TCRdb's table, derived via immunoSEQ multiplex PCR, lists solely in-frame clones and lacks some. Of over 2 million clones listed, roughly 95% were seen once; the top ten hold 1.1%. Naive-designated CD8 cells lacked CD45RO, were positively enriched for CCR7, and omitted terminally differentiated effector memory CD45RA+ cells. Material for sequencing was naive CD8+ T cells sorted from blood. The receptors stem from a man between 18 and 35 years old in good health.

The chain has TRBV29-1 and TRBJ2-7; the D gene is possibly TRBD1 (5 bases). Germline assignment: CDR1 SQVTM and CDR2 ANQGSEA. The CDR3 consists of 14 residues. V was cut by 0 bases and J by 2 bases, with 11 bases left in between. The CDR3 nucleotides are TGCAGCGTTGAAGATGGAGAACAGGCCTACGAGCAGTACTTC. It is translated as CSVEDGEQAYEQYF.

The CDR3 DNA is TGTGCCAGTAGTATAGCGGCTAGCAGTAATGAGCAGTTCTTC. Encoded protein: CASSIAASSNEQFF. The V gene is TRBV19, the J gene TRBJ2-1; TRBD2 is a possible D gene (5 bases). Trimming cost V 1 base and J 7 bases, with 11 bases left between them. Germline assignment: CDR1 LNHDA and CDR2 SQIVND (reference sequence). CDR3 length: 14 residues.

The V gene is TRBV7-9, the J gene TRBJ1-1; D unresolved. The CDR3 is 13 residues long. The germline V and J ends were trimmed by 0 bases and 3 bases, with 5 bases remaining between them. Germline V gives CDR1 SEHNR, CDR2 FQNEAQ (reference sequence). CDR3 coding DNA: TGTGCCAGCAGCTTAGCGAGCTACACTGAAGCTTTCTTT. Translating it yields CASSLASYTEAFF.

The chain is built from TRBV6-1 and TRBJ2-7; D is ambiguous. CDR1 is MNHNS and CDR2 is SASEGT in the germline V gene. The CDR3 spans 13 residues. V was trimmed by 5 bases and J by 1 base, leaving 9 bases between them. CDR3 region: CASSPWGSYEQYF. The CDR3 DNA reads as TGTGCCAGCAGTCCATGGGGATCCTACGAGCAGTACTTC.

This chain joins TRBV9 and TRBJ2-7; weak D call: TRBD2 (5 bases). The CDR3 is 15 amino acids. CDR1 is SGDLS, CDR2 YYNGEE, per germline. V shed 4 bases and J shed 0 bases, with 14 bases lying between them. In DNA form, the CDR3 reads TGTGCCAGCAGCACCAGCCCGGGAAGCTCCTACGAGCAGTACTTC. Its protein is CASSTSPGSSYEQYF. The whole variable domain, filled in from reference TRBV9 and TRBJ2-7, reads DSGVTQTPKHLITATGQRVTLRCSPRSGDLSVYWYQQSLDQGLQFLIQYYNGEERAKGNILERFSAQQFPDLHSELNLSSLELGDSALYFCASSTSPGSSYEQYFGPGTRLTVT.

Turning to this clone: The sample carries other DNA sequences with the same CDR3. The chain uses TRBV9 and TRBJ2-7; D not certain. CDR1 is SGDLS, CDR2 YYNGEE, per germline. The CDR3 loop spans 15 amino acids. V lost 1 base to trimming and J lost 0 bases, with 11 bases between them. The CDR3 sequence is CASSVSPGSSYEQYF. In nucleotides, the CDR3 is TGTGCCAGCAGCGTATCCCCGGGCAGCTCCTACGAGCAGTACTTC.

To note about this clone: Other DNA sequences of this sample code for an identical CDR3. This sequence joins TRBV11-2 and TRBJ2-1, with D hard to call. This CDR3 comprises 16 residues. The germline gives CDR1 SGHAT, CDR2 FQNNGV. Trimming left V 2 bases short and J 0 bases short, with 11 bases between. As DNA, the CDR3 is TGTGCCAGCAGCTTATTAGGTCCGAGCTCCTACAATGAGCAGTTCTTC. Its translation is CASSLLGPSSYNEQFF.

This chain joins TRBV6-5 and TRBJ2-1; D is perhaps TRBD2 (5 bases). V was trimmed by 5 bases and J by 4 bases, leaving 12 bases between them. In germline, CDR1 is MNHEY, CDR2 SVGAGI. The CDR3 loop spans 14 amino acids. CDR3 sequence (DNA): TGTGCCAGCAGTAGTGCCGCGGGTTACAATGAGCAGTTCTTC. Translating gives CASSSAAGYNEQFF.